The rows below give T cell receptor beta chains drawn from one sample of a study of blood T cell repertoires in COVID-19. Here immunoSEQ multiplex PCR was the method, and the copy in TCRdb shows in-frame clones only, minus some. Found here are about 100,000 clones, over 75% of them singletons; the top ten hold roughly 13%. The specimen was peripheral blood. These receptors originate from a human donor in a cohort sampled during active COVID-19. Both conserved end residues are trimmed from each CDR3.

V: TRBV19
CDR3: ASSIGAVNSNEKLF

V: TRBV6-5
CDR3: ASSYLGTGGDILY

V: TRBV3-1/TRBV3-2
CDR3: ASSLDTSIEAF

V: TRBV5-1
CDR3: ASSLGSPRTYEQY

V: TRBV5-5
CDR3: ASSFNSGGKNNSPLH

V: TRBV5-5
CDR3: ASSLTGTGRYGYT

V: TRBV3-1/TRBV3-2
CDR3: ASSQALVVGEQF

V: TRBV7-9
CDR3: ASSDGKNIQY

V: TRBV3-1/TRBV3-2
CDR3: ASSQESGGPYEQY

V: TRBV3-1/TRBV3-2
CDR3: ASSPGQGVNYGYT

V: TRBV7-9
CDR3: ASSTGYNEQF

V: TRBV3-1/TRBV3-2
CDR3: ASSQGRRTYEQY

V: TRBV27
CDR3: ASRARTDYYEQY

V: TRBV30
CDR3: AWSVPVRYTEAF

V: TRBV18
CDR3: ASSPSGQNTGELF

V: TRBV19
CDR3: ASSIGTISNQPQH

V: TRBV7-8
CDR3: ASSLDGSSGYEQF

V: TRBV11-3
CDR3: ASSRGGSSSEQY

V: TRBV10-2
CDR3: ASSVPSGGTDTQY

V: TRBV7-9
CDR3: ASSRRTVTNEKLF

V: TRBV5-6
CDR3: ASSLGRYQETQY

V: TRBV15
CDR3: ATSRGSEASTDTQY

V: TRBV6-2/TRBV6-3
CDR3: ASSRSGPEQY

V: TRBV7-2
CDR3: ASSLTAESGGASDTQY

V: TRBV5-6
CDR3: ASSSELLDRAKNIQY

V: TRBV6-6
CDR3: ASSYLAGSTVEQY

V: TRBV12-5
CDR3: ASGSNSGGISYEQY

V: TRBV5-6
CDR3: ASGPGLVSRFGTDTQY

V: TRBV6-5
CDR3: ASSYSGQLSPLH

V: TRBV18
CDR3: ASSPTGQGGYEQY

V: TRBV4-3
CDR3: ASSQDRTEKLF

V: TRBV18
CDR3: ASSPRAGAGGVQETQY

V: TRBV7-8
CDR3: ASSPPLREQGTDTQY

V: TRBV6-5
CDR3: ASEKTGTGELF

V: TRBV10-3
CDR3: AIGGDLQETQY

V: TRBV6-6
CDR3: ASSRLAANTEAF

V: TRBV6-6
CDR3: ASSKEAF

V: TRBV6-5
CDR3: ASSQTAMSPLH

V: TRBV19
CDR3: ASSLGQGGSGNTIY

V: TRBV6-2/TRBV6-3
CDR3: ASSYGPGGVLYGNEQF

V: TRBV6-2/TRBV6-3
CDR3: ASSYSGQAADTQY

V: TRBV7-2
CDR3: ASSSVVGSYEQY

V: TRBV6-5
CDR3: ASRRQLRSYEQY

V: TRBV7-9
CDR3: ASSEGNTIY

V: TRBV19
CDR3: ASSDVSGGHNEQF

V: TRBV5-1
CDR3: ASSLQGPGELF

V: TRBV30
CDR3: AWSGKQGTGAYEQY

V: TRBV6-5
CDR3: ASSYSTTARGEAF

V: TRBV5-1
CDR3: ASSLDPGSYEQY

V: TRBV5-6
CDR3: ASSLAGPYSNQPQH

V: TRBV27
CDR3: ASRRDTSHLF

V: TRBV6-6
CDR3: ASSRGTGGEIYGYT

V: TRBV6-5
CDR3: ASSYSGTTGYT